The clone carrying this TCR beta chain was seen a few times. Other DNA sequences from this sample encode an identical CDR3 as well. The sample originates from a study of blood T cell repertoires in COVID-19. On the study more broadly: Sample material is recorded as cDNA or gDNA derived from T cells, B-cell-depleted T cells, or PBMCs.

Authors' analysis steps: Using reference gene primer amplification, nucleated cell counts were estimated. TCRdb's copy holds only in-frame clones and misses some; the assay was immunoSEQ multiplex PCR. The V and J calls and the clone size are those of that table, but D and trimming were determined from the DNA. The sample yields approximately 250,000 clones, about nine tenths seen once. This CDR3 is 15 amino acids long. With V trimmed by 3 bases and J by 3 bases, 2 bases remained unmatched. Germline assignment: CDR1 SGDLS and CDR2 YYNGEE. The sample taken for sequencing was peripheral blood. The genes are TRBV9 and TRBJ2-1, with 11 nucleotides matching TRBD2. The source of this sequence is a middle-aged man with active or convalescent COVID-19. The CDR3 spells CASSAGTSGYNEQFF. CDR3 in DNA: TGTGCCAGCAGCGCTGGGACTAGCGGCTACAATGAGCAGTTCTTC. Using reference TRBV9 and TRBJ2-1 for the parts outside the CDR3, the full variable domain is DSGVTQTPKHLITATGQRVTLRCSPRSGDLSVYWYQQSLDQGLQFLIQYYNGEERAKGNILERFSAQQFPDLHSELNLSSLELGDSALYFCASSAGTSGYNEQFFGPGTRLTVL.